The clone carrying this T cell receptor beta chain came up many times. Its target is not known. The data derive from a study of T cells in Graves' hyperthyroidism and ophthalmopathy. Findings and caveats of the study: Ophthalmopathy was distinguished from stable hyperthyroidism by 13 V-J signatures.

Template material for amplifying TCR beta CDR3 regions consisted of RNA transcripts. First-round RT-PCR targeting the TCR CDR3 was performed with the HTBI primer set. In TCRdb, the multiplex PCR reads were re-called with MiXCR into one record per CDR3 protein. Of 400,000 to 500,000 distinct CDR3 sequences in the sample, under 15% were seen once. Across 18 months, stable Graves' hyperthyroidism was marked by no progression to ophthalmopathy. Lactation, pregnancy, other autoimmune disease or uncontrolled infection led to exclusion of patients. This CDR3 comprises 16 residues. Germline V gene sequence: CDR1 SQVTM, CDR2 ANQGSEA. Deletions cut 5 bases from V and 1 base from J, with 20 bases between.

The sample was blood. This clonotype was obtained from a woman aged 18-29 years with Graves' hyperthyroidism. This chain links TRBV29-1 with TRBJ2-5, with D possibly TRBD1 on 5 matching bases. In nucleotides, the CDR3 is TGCAGCGTTTACGGATCAGCATGGACACCCCAAGAGACCCAGTACTTC. Encoded protein: CSVYGSAWTPQETQYF.